What follows are 28 T cell receptor beta chains derived from one specimen sequenced in a study of T-cell reconstitution after alpha-beta-depleted transplantation in children. Researchers prepared the TCRbeta library using unique molecular identifiers, the study reports. TCRdb used MiXCR to reprocess the PCR reads, holding one entry per CDR3 protein. The repertoire includes 250,000 to 300,000 distinct CDR3 sequences, roughly 9.1% of them detected once, and around 7.5% sits in the top ten. This specimen consisted of PBMCs, obtained before TCRalphabeta/CD19-depleted stem cell transplant. The origin of the receptors is a boy in the first two years of life with acute myeloid leukemia, due to receive a stem cell transplant.

This clonotype was seen ten or more times. CDR3 in DNA: TGCAGTGCTAGAAGAGGTGGAGGCAATCAGCCCCAGCATTTT. Its translation is CSARRGGGNQPQHF. J is TRBJ1-5 and V is TRBV20-1, with D unclear. This CDR3 is 14 amino acids long. Trimming stripped 2 bases from V and 2 bases from J, with 10 bases between. Germline V gene data show CDR1 as DFQATT and CDR2 as SNEGSKA (reference sequence).

The V and J genes are TRBV28 and TRBJ2-1; D is unresolved. The CDR3 length is 16 residues. Germline CDR1 is MDHEN and CDR2 is SYDVKM. V was trimmed by 2 bases and J by 3 bases, leaving 14 bases between them. The CDR3 nucleotides read TGTGCCAGCAGTTTAGACGGAAAACGAGTCTACAATGAGCAGTTCTTC. Protein product: CASSLDGKRVYNEQFF.

This clonotype showed up many times. This chain joins TRBV7-9 and TRBJ2-1; D not certain. V gave up 5 bases and J gave up 5 bases, with 16 bases separating them. Germline V gene data show CDR1 as SEHNR and CDR2 as FQNEAQ (reference sequence). The CDR3 sequence is 15 residues long. The CDR3 loop reads CASSAWPERDNEQFF. The CDR3, as DNA: TGTGCCAGCAGCGCCTGGCCCGAAAGGGACAATGAGCAGTTCTTC.

This clonotype appeared many times. The chain uses TRBV3-1 and TRBJ2-2, with no clear D. V was pared by 1 base and J by 2 bases, with 8 bases between. CDR1 is LGHDT, CDR2 YNNKEL, per germline (reference sequence). The CDR3 runs 15 residues. In DNA form, the CDR3 reads TGTGCCAGCAGCCAAGCCTATCTAAACACCGGGGAGCTGTTTTTT. Amino acid sequence: CASSQAYLNTGELFF.

This clonotype has a count of ten or more. V gene TRBV15 combines with J gene TRBJ2-5; 7 bases match TRBD1. This CDR3 is built from 15 residues. The J segment lost 2 bases and the V segment lost 1 base, leaving 4 bases of the junction unmatched. Germline V gene lookup returns CDR1 LNHNV and CDR2 YYDKDF (reference sequence). As DNA, the CDR3 is TGTGCCACCAGCAGAGTACCGACAGGGCAAGAGACCCAGTACTTC. Translation: CATSRVPTGQETQYF.

Many counts were recorded for this clonotype. The CDR3 loop is CASSSQAATNEKLFF. In nucleotides, the CDR3 is TGTGCCAGCAGCTCCCAGGCTGCAACTAATGAAAAACTGTTTTTT. The chain carries TRBV7-8 and TRBJ1-4; D uncertain. V was trimmed by 4 bases and J by 0 bases, leaving 9 bases between them. CDR1 and CDR2 from the germline V gene are SGHVS and FQNEAQ. The CDR3 extends over 15 amino acids.

This clonotype has ten or more counts. J is TRBJ2-5 and V is TRBV11-1; TRBD2 matches at 14 bases. Trimming took 3 bases from V and 3 from J; bases not matched to a gene: 0. Germline V CDR1 and CDR2: SGHAT, FQDESV (reference sequence). The CDR3 has 15 amino acids. As DNA, the CDR3 is TGTGCCAGCAGCTTGGGACTAGCGGGGGAAGAGACCCAGTACTTC. Residues: CASSLGLAGEETQYF.

This clonotype was detected many times. The chain has TRBV2 and TRBJ1-1; tentatively, D is TRBD1 (6 bases). With 2 bases removed from V and 0 bases from J, the gap between germline ends came to 16 bases. The germline gives CDR1 SNHLY, CDR2 FYNNEI. The CDR3 extends over 17 amino acids. The CDR3, as DNA: TGTGCCAGCAGTGAAAGGGGCAGGGGAATCATGAACACTGAAGCTTTCTTT. Protein sequence: CASSERGRGIMNTEAFF.

The CDR3 DNA reads as TGTGCCAGCCACGGGGGGCCCCGAGCAGGGGAGCAGTACTTC. Translating it yields CASHGGPRAGEQYF. The V gene is TRBV9, the J gene TRBJ2-7; a weak D match, TRBD2 (7 bases). The germline V gene has CDR1 SGDLS and CDR2 YYNGEE. Trimming removed 7 bases from V and 7 bases from J, with 21 bases in between. The CDR3 totals 14 residues.

In its sample, this clonotype was seen many times. V usage is TRBV5-1 and J usage is TRBJ2-5; tentative D call: TRBD2 (6 bases). Germline V gene data show CDR1 as SGHRS and CDR2 as YFSETQ. The CDR3 is 17 amino acids. Trimming stripped 0 bases from V and 0 bases from J, with 15 bases between. The CDR3 DNA is TGCGCCAGCAGCTTGGGAGGACTGACTAGTGACCAAGAGACCCAGTACTTC. This sequence encodes CASSLGGLTSDQETQYF. The variable domain in full, with the rest retrieved from reference TRBV5-1 and TRBJ2-5, is KAGVTQTPRYLIKTRGQQVTLSCSPISGHRSVSWYQQTPGQGLQFLFEYFSETQRNKGNFPGRFSGRQFSNSRSEMNVSTLELGDSALYLCASSLGGLTSDQETQYFGPGTRLLVL.

This clonotype has at least ten counts. The chain carries TRBV20-1 and TRBJ1-2; D remains unclear. Germline-derived CDR1 and CDR2 are DFQATT and SNEGSKA (reference sequence). Trimming shortened V by 6 bases and J by 4 bases, and 18 bases separated the two germline ends. This CDR3 comprises 14 residues. CDR3 protein: CSAPKVGEVYGYTF. The CDR3 nucleotides are TGCAGTGCCCCAAAAGTTGGGGAGGTCTATGGCTACACCTTC.

With regard to this clonotype: A much larger clone lies a single base off, so this may be a read error. The chain carries TRBV3-1 and TRBJ2-6; D may correspond to TRBD1 or TRBD2 (6 bases each). The CDR3 loop spans 15 amino acids. CDR1 and CDR2 from the germline V gene are LGHDT and YNNKEL (reference sequence). The V end lost 7 bases, the J end lost 6 bases, and 16 bases lay between the germline ends. The DNA for the CDR3 is TGTGCCAGCACGGAAACAGGGACTGTGGCCAACGTCCTGACTTTC. Amino acid sequence: CASTETGTVANVLTF.

This clonotype was detected many times. V is TRBV12-3 or TRBV12-4 and J is TRBJ1-5; D gene ambiguous. This CDR3 spans 16 amino acids. The V end lost 3 bases, the J end lost 1 base, and 13 bases lay between the germline ends. CDR3 sequence: CASSLALGGSNQPQHF. The CDR3 nucleotides are TGTGCCAGCAGTTTGGCCCTGGGAGGGAGCAATCAGCCCCAGCATTTT.

This clonotype was observed many times. DNA of the CDR3: TGTGCCAGCAGAAGAACAGGGGCCGCTGGCACTGAAGCTTTCTTT. Amino acid sequence: CASRRTGAAGTEAFF. The chain joins TRBV6-1 to TRBJ1-1; 7 bases agree with TRBD1. The CDR3 has 15 residues. Losses at the gene ends were 6 bases for V and 4 bases for J; bases not matched to a gene: 11. Germline-derived CDR1 and CDR2 are MNHNS and SASEGT.

Turning to this clonotype: This may arise from a read error, as a much more abundant clone is one base away. The CDR3 DNA reads TGTGCCAGCCGGACTAGCGGGATGGGAGAGACCCAGTACTTC. Its protein is CASRTSGMGETQYF. V and J are TRBV6-2 or TRBV6-3 and TRBJ2-5; 12 bases map to TRBD2. This CDR3 is built from 14 residues. Germline CDR1 MNHEY, CDR2 SVGEGT. The V segment lost 8 bases and the J segment 4 bases; nucleotides outside the gene matches: 5.

This clonotype was seen repeatedly, ten times or more. This chain links TRBV5-1 with TRBJ2-3; tentatively, D is TRBD2 (5 bases). The CDR3 loop spans 14 amino acids. Germline CDR1 SGHRS, CDR2 YFSETQ. The V end was cut by 2 bases, the J end by 5 bases, with 12 bases between. The DNA for the CDR3 is TGCGCCAGCAGCTTAGGGAGTAAGGGAGATACGCAGTATTTT. It specifies CASSLGSKGDTQYF. Full variable domain (outside the CDR3, taken from reference TRBV5-1 and TRBJ2-3): KAGVTQTPRYLIKTRGQQVTLSCSPISGHRSVSWYQQTPGQGLQFLFEYFSETQRNKGNFPGRFSGRQFSNSRSEMNVSTLELGDSALYLCASSLGSKGDTQYFGPGTRLTVL.

The V and J genes are TRBV2 and TRBJ2-3; TRBD2 aligns across 9 bases. The length of the CDR3 is 16 residues. Losses at the gene ends were 6 bases for V and 2 bases for J; bases not matched to a gene: 9. CDR1 SNHLY and CDR2 FYNNEI come from the germline V gene. The CDR3 bases are TGTGCCAGCAGAGTCGGGACTAGCCTGGCCACAGATACGCAGTATTTT. Protein sequence: CASRVGTSLATDTQYF.

This clonotype was counted only a few times. The rearrangement joins TRBV5-1 to TRBJ1-5; 7 positions match TRBD1. V shed 4 bases, J shed 5 bases, and the junction held 6 bases outside the gene matches. This CDR3 has 14 residues. Germline CDR1 is SGHRS and CDR2 is YFSETQ. The chain's CDR3 is CASSPGGGDQPQHF. CDR3 nucleotide sequence: TGCGCCAGCAGCCCTGGAGGGGGCGATCAGCCCCAGCATTTT.

In this sample, this clonotype turned up many times. The rearrangement uses TRBV5-1 and TRBJ2-3; 11 bases agree with TRBD1. The CDR3 length is 15 residues. Germline values: CDR1 SGHRS, CDR2 YFSETQ. The ends lost 3 bases at V and 4 bases at J; junction bases unmatched: 4. The CDR3 loop is CASSSADRGPDTQYF. CDR3 sequence (DNA): TGCGCCAGCAGCTCCGCGGACAGGGGGCCAGATACGCAGTATTTT. Variable domain in full (rest from reference TRBV5-1 and TRBJ2-3): KAGVTQTPRYLIKTRGQQVTLSCSPISGHRSVSWYQQTPGQGLQFLFEYFSETQRNKGNFPGRFSGRQFSNSRSEMNVSTLELGDSALYLCASSSADRGPDTQYFGPGTRLTVL.

This clonotype was detected ten times or more. This chain uses TRBV7-2 with TRBJ1-2, with unresolved D. The CDR3 is made up of 15 amino acids. The V gene's germline CDR1 is SGHTA and CDR2 FQGNSA. V lost 3 bases to trimming and J lost 4 bases, with 15 bases between them. CDR3 protein: CASSLGSGSPYGYTF. CDR3 bases: TGTGCCAGCAGCTTGGGTTCCGGGTCCCCCTATGGCTACACCTTC.

This clonotype was seen repeatedly, ten times or more. The V call is TRBV6-5, the J call TRBJ2-5; 7 bases are shared with TRBD2. This CDR3 has 12 residues. V was pared by 4 bases and J by 5 bases, with 1 base of the junction left unmatched. The germline V gene has CDR1 MNHEY and CDR2 SVGAGI. The CDR3 bases are TGTGCCAGCAGTTTTAGCGGGGAGACCCAGTACTTC. Protein product: CASSFSGETQYF.

This clonotype turned up a few times. The V gene is TRBV12-5, the J gene TRBJ2-7; no definite D call. This CDR3 region has 12 residues. The V gene's germline CDR1 is LGHNT and CDR2 FRNRAP. V dropped 2 bases and J dropped 4 bases, with 6 bases sitting between them. In DNA form, the CDR3 reads TGTGCTAGTGGTTTGACCATTTACGAGCAGTACTTC. The encoded protein is CASGLTIYEQYF.

This clonotype was found many times. The V call is TRBV7-2, the J call TRBJ2-2, with D possibly being TRBD2 (7 bases). The germline V gene has CDR1 SGHTA and CDR2 FQGNSA. V lost 3 bases and J 4 bases, leaving 12 bases between the germline ends. This CDR3 is built from 15 residues. Here the CDR3 reads CASSLWGGGTGELFF. CDR3 coding DNA: TGTGCCAGCAGCTTGTGGGGAGGGGGCACCGGGGAGCTGTTTTTT. Combining the CDR3 with reference TRBV7-2 and TRBJ2-2 gives the whole variable domain GAGVSQSPSNKVTEKGKDVELRCDPISGHTALYWYRQSLGQGLEFLIYFQGNSAPDKSGLPSDRFSAERTGGSVSTLTIQRTQQEDSAVYLCASSLWGGGTGELFFGEGSRLTVL.

At least ten counts were recorded for this clonotype. A junction end diverges from the germline sequence, so it may reflect a read error. The chain uses TRBV7-9 and TRBJ2-1; 8 nucleotides line up with TRBD1. This CDR3 has 13 residues. From germline, CDR1 is SEHNR and CDR2 FQNEAQ (reference sequence). The CDR3 DNA follows: TGTGCCATCAGCTTAAGGCCCGGACAGGGGCAGTTCTTC. As protein: CAISLRPGQGQFF.

On this clonotype itself: A read error may produce the germline difference seen at one junction end. The gene calls are TRBV6-1 and TRBJ2-7, with 7 positions matching TRBD1. The CDR3 covers 14 residues. Germline V lookup: CDR1 MNHNS, CDR2 SASEGT. DNA for the CDR3: TGTGCCAGCAGGGAAGACAGGGTCTCCTACGAGCAGTACTTC. It codes for CASREDRVSYEQYF.

The chain combines TRBV5-1 with TRBJ1-4; tentative D call: TRBD1 (6 bases). This CDR3 has 15 residues. V was trimmed by 1 base and J by 1 base, leaving 8 bases between them. Germline V CDR1 and CDR2: SGHRS, YFSETQ. In DNA form, the CDR3 reads TGCGCCAGCAGCTTGACCAGGGGAACTAATGAAAAACTGTTTTTT. It yields the protein CASSLTRGTNEKLFF.

Note on this clonotype: A much larger clone differs from this one at a single base, so this may be a read error. This sequence joins TRBV19 and TRBJ2-1; 13 bases fit TRBD2. CDR1 and CDR2 (germline): LNHDA, SQIVND (reference sequence). CDR3 size: 17 residues. CDR3: CASRPGLAGRSDNQQFF. For the CDR3, the DNA is TGTGCCAGTAGGCCGGGACTAGCGGGGAGATCGGACAATCAGCAGTTCTTC. The whole variable domain, remainder taken from reference TRBV19 and TRBJ2-1, is DGGITQSPKYLFRKEGQNVTLSCEQNLNHDAMYWYRQDPGQGLRLIYYSQIVNDFQKGDIAEGYSVSREKKESFPLTVTSAQKNPTAFYLCASRPGLAGRSDNQQFFGPGTRLTVL.

This clonotype was recorded many times. Its ends do not fully match the called genes, so a read error is possible. The chain carries TRBV11-2 and TRBJ2-2; D gene ambiguous. The germline V gene has CDR1 SGHAT and CDR2 FQNNGV. The CDR3 is 13 amino acids. This chain's CDR3 is CASSLAGTWELFF. The CDR3 nucleotides are TGTGCCAGCAGCTTAGCGGGCACCTGGGAGCTGTTTTTT.